This T cell receptor (beta chain) was recovered during a study of T-cell memory formation after mild COVID-19. Study-wide points: Second-wave clones with a day 37 peak had unconfirmed SARS-CoV-2 specificity.

MiXCR was run by TCRdb on the 5' RACE reads, yielding one entry per CDR3 protein. The sample includes a few hundred thousand distinct CDR3 sequences, about 27% of them seen just once. This clonotype was picked up many times. Its specificity is not known. The germline V gene encodes CDR1 MGHRA and CDR2 YSYEKL. The CDR3 is 17 residues long. V lost 4 bases to trimming and J lost 3 bases; unmatched junction nucleotides: 10. The sequence was obtained from an adult woman who had mild COVID-19 (a few samples of this study predate the infection). Cell type and time point are not known. The sequencing sample was made of PBMCs or a T cell subset sorted from them (not recorded which). J is TRBJ2-1 and V is TRBV4-1, with 9 positions matching TRBD1. In DNA form, the CDR3 reads TGCGCCAGCAGCCGTCAACAGGGGGCAGAGGGCTACAATGAGCAGTTCTTC. It translates to CASSRQQGAEGYNEQFF.